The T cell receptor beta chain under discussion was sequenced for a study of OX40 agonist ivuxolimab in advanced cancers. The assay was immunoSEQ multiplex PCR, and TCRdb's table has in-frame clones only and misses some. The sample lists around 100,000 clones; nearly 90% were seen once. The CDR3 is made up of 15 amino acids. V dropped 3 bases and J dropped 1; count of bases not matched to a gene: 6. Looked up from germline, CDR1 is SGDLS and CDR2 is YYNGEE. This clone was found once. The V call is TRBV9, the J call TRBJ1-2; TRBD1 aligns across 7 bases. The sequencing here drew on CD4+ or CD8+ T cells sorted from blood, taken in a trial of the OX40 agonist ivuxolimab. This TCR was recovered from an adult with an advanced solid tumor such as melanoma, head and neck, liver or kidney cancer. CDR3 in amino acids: CASSEQGRVNYGYTF. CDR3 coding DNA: TGTGCCAGCAGCGAACAGGGGAGGGTTAACTATGGCTACACCTTC.